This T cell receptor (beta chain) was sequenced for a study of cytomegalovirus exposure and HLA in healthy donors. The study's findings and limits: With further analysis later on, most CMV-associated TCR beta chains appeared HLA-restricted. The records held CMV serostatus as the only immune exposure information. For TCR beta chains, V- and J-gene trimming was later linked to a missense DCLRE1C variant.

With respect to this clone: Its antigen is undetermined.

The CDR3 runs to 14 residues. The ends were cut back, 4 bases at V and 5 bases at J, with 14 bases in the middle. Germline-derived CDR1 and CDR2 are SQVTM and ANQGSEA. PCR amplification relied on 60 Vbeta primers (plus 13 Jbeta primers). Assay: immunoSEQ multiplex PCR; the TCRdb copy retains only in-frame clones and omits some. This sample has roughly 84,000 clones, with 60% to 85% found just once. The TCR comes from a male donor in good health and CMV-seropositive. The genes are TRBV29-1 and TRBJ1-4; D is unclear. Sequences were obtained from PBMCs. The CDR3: CSVASAGMNEKLFF. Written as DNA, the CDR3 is TGCAGCGTTGCCTCGGCGGGGATGAATGAAAAACTGTTTTTT. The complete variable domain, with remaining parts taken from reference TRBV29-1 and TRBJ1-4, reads SAVISQKPSRDICQRGTSLTIQCQVDSQVTMMFWYRQQPGQSLTLIATANQGSEATYESGFVIDKFPISRPNLTFSTLTVSNMSPEDSSIYLCSVASAGMNEKLFFGSGTQLSVL.